This entry lists 24 T cell receptor beta chains sequenced from one sample in a study of OX40 agonist ivuxolimab in advanced cancers. TCRdb's table, derived via immunoSEQ multiplex PCR, lists solely in-frame clones and lacks some. Of just under 65,000 clones listed, approximately 84% are singletons. The source was CD4+ or CD8+ T cells sorted from blood, collected in a trial of the OX40 agonist ivuxolimab. The receptors shown here come from an adult with an advanced solid tumor such as melanoma, head and neck, liver or kidney cancer.

Here the CDR3 DNA reads TGTGCCAGCAGTTGGGCAGATACGCAGTATTTT. It codes for CASSWADTQYF. The V and J genes are TRBV28 and TRBJ2-3; no clear D. Germline V gene sequence: CDR1 MDHEN, CDR2 SYDVKM. Between the trimmed V and J ends, which lost 4 bases and 4 bases, there was a span of 3 bases. The CDR3 is 11 amino acids.

CDR3: CASSHDGYGIQYF. For the CDR3, the DNA is TGTGCCAGCAGCCACGACGGGTACGGTATTCAGTACTTC. The V and J genes are TRBV6-5 and TRBJ2-4; D not resolved. V gave up 6 bases and J gave up 10 bases, with 16 bases separating them. CDR3 length: 13 residues. CDR1 MNHEY and CDR2 SVGAGI come from the germline V gene.

This chain links TRBV11-2 with TRBJ1-1, with D hard to call. The germline gives CDR1 SGHAT, CDR2 FQNNGV. The germline V and J ends were trimmed by 3 bases and 8 bases, with 13 bases remaining between them. This CDR3 spans 13 amino acids. This CDR3 reads CASSFTSSVEAFF. Written as DNA, the CDR3 is TGTGCCAGCAGCTTCACTTCTAGCGTAGAAGCTTTCTTT.

V usage is TRBV5-1 and J usage is TRBJ1-1, with 7 bases fitting TRBD1. The V segment lost 0 bases and the J segment 4 bases; nucleotides outside the gene matches: 3. The CDR3 extends over 14 amino acids. The germline CDR1 and CDR2 sequences are SGHRS and YFSETQ. The CDR3 bases are TGCGCCAGCAGCTTGGGCTGGGACAGCACTGAAGCTTTCTTT. Translation: CASSLGWDSTEAFF.

The rearrangement joins TRBV6-5 to TRBJ1-1, with D uncertain. Trimming stripped 8 bases from V and 2 bases from J, with 12 bases between. The CDR3 has 13 amino acids. In germline, CDR1 is MNHEY, CDR2 SVGAGI. The DNA for the CDR3 is TGTGCCAGCTTCGGCCTTACTAACACTGAAGCTTTCTTT. The encoded protein is CASFGLTNTEAFF.

The V and J genes are TRBV23-1 and TRBJ2-3; the D gene is possibly TRBD1 (5 bases). TRBV23-1 is an ORF, and what it does is uncertain. V was pared by 4 bases and J by 2 bases, with 10 bases between. CDR3 size: 14 residues. In nucleotides, the CDR3 is TGCGCCAGCAGTCCGGCAGGGCTCACAGATACGCAGTATTTT. It encodes CASSPAGLTDTQYF.

The chain joins TRBV6-1 to TRBJ1-5, with D perhaps matching TRBD1 (6 bases). V lost 7 bases, J lost 1 base, and 8 bases lay in between. CDR1 is MNHNS and CDR2 is SASEGT in the germline V gene. This CDR3 contains 13 residues. CDR3 nucleotides: TGTGCCAGCACCGGACAGAGCAATCAGCCCCAGCATTTT. It specifies CASTGQSNQPQHF.

The rearrangement joins TRBV7-3 to TRBJ2-3; 10 positions agree with TRBD1. Losses at the gene ends were 5 bases for V and 0 bases for J; bases not matched to a gene: 11. CDR1 is SGHTA and CDR2 is FQGTGA in the germline V gene. The CDR3 sequence is 18 residues long. The CDR3, as DNA: TGTGCCAGCAGCCCCCAAGACGGGACAGGGGACAGCACAGATACGCAGTATTTT. Translating gives CASSPQDGTGDSTDTQYF.

The gene calls are TRBV6-5 and TRBJ1-2; 9 nucleotides match TRBD1. Losses at the gene ends were 10 bases for V and 7 bases for J; bases not matched to a gene: 10. This CDR3 has 13 amino acids. The germline gives CDR1 MNHEY, CDR2 SVGAGI. CDR3 sequence: CATRDREAFGYTF. CDR3 sequence (DNA): TGTGCCACCCGGGACAGGGAAGCTTTTGGCTACACCTTC.

V gene TRBV5-1 combines with J gene TRBJ2-7, with D unclear. V shed 2 bases and J shed 1 base, with 7 bases lying between them. The germline V gene encodes CDR1 SGHRS and CDR2 YFSETQ. This CDR3 comprises 13 residues. This CDR3 is CASSFVSSYEQYF. The CDR3 DNA is TGCGCCAGCAGCTTCGTCAGTTCCTACGAGCAGTACTTC.

The V and J genes are TRBV5-4 and TRBJ1-2; 9 bases align to TRBD1. The CDR3 is made up of 17 amino acids. Germline values: CDR1 SGHNT, CDR2 YYREEE (reference sequence). With 4 bases clipped from V and 8 bases from J, the junction kept 18 bases outside the gene matches. The CDR3, as DNA: TGTGCCAGCAGCCCGCCTCCTACAGGGGGCGCTTTAGGAGGCTACACCTTC. Its translation is CASSPPPTGGALGGYTF.

This chain joins TRBV2 and TRBJ1-2; TRBD1 matches 8 bases. Per germline, CDR1 SNHLY and CDR2 FYNNEI. CDR3 size: 11 residues. Unmatched junction bases numbered 4, after V lost 8 bases and J lost 8 bases. CDR3 DNA sequence: TGTGCCAGCGAAGGACAGGGAGGCTACACCTTC. Its protein product is CASEGQGGYTF.

The chain employs TRBV2 and TRBJ2-7, with 8 bases identical to TRBD1. V shed 4 bases and J 2 bases; nucleotides not matched to a gene: 7. Germline values: CDR1 SNHLY, CDR2 FYNNEI. The CDR3 has 15 residues. CDR3 bases: TGTGCCAGCAGTGGGGTACACAGGGGGGCCTACGAGCAGTACTTC. Translated: CASSGVHRGAYEQYF.

This clone has just one count. J is TRBJ1-1 and V is TRBV5-4; possible D gene TRBD1, 5 bases. The germline V gene encodes CDR1 SGHNT and CDR2 YYREEE (reference sequence). Between the trimmed V and J ends, which lost 2 bases and 2 bases, there was a span of 16 bases. The CDR3 is 16 residues long. The CDR3 reads CASSFRRAGRNTEAFF. CDR3 bases: TGTGCCAGCAGCTTTCGCCGGGCAGGGAGAAACACTGAAGCTTTCTTT.

The chain joins TRBV10-3 to TRBJ1-1; perhaps TRBD1 as D (6 bases). V gave up 2 bases and J gave up 5 bases, with 15 bases separating them. The CDR3 totals 15 residues. The V gene's germline CDR1 is ENHRY and CDR2 SYGVKD. CDR3 in amino acids: CAISEGDTKGTEAFF. For the CDR3, the DNA is TGTGCCATCAGTGAGGGGGACACCAAGGGGACTGAAGCTTTCTTT.

This clone was seen more than once but under ten times. The chain joins TRBV7-9 to TRBJ1-5; D unclear. Germline V gene data show CDR1 as SEHNR and CDR2 as FQNEAQ (reference sequence). Trimming cost V 5 bases and J 4 bases, with 6 bases left between them. This CDR3 is 12 amino acids long. The CDR3 loop is CASSRGNQPQHF. DNA of the CDR3: TGTGCCAGCAGCAGAGGGAATCAGCCCCAGCATTTT.

The CDR3: CASSLHRNTEAFF. DNA of the CDR3: TGTGCCAGCAGCTTACATCGGAACACTGAAGCTTTCTTT. The chain uses TRBV7-2 and TRBJ1-1; D not certain. This CDR3 comprises 13 residues. Germline values: CDR1 SGHTA, CDR2 FQGNSA. V gave up 2 bases and J gave up 1 base, with 5 bases separating them.

The rearrangement joins TRBV5-1 to TRBJ2-2, with D possibly called TRBD1 or TRBD2 (5 bases each). CDR1 and CDR2 (germline): SGHRS, YFSETQ. This CDR3 comprises 15 residues. Between the trimmed V and J ends, which lost 4 bases and 2 bases, there was a span of 12 bases. CDR3 protein: CASSPGTANTGELFF. The CDR3 bases are TGCGCCAGCAGCCCGGGGACCGCAAACACCGGGGAGCTGTTTTTT.

This chain joins TRBV29-1 and TRBJ1-1; 7 nucleotides agree with TRBD1. V gave up 7 bases and J gave up 2 bases; unmatched junction bases: 10. The CDR3 has 14 residues. In germline, CDR1 is SQVTM, CDR2 ANQGSEA. The chain's CDR3 is CSARGGGGNTEAFF. The CDR3, as DNA: TGCAGCGCCCGAGGAGGGGGCGGCAACACTGAAGCTTTCTTT.

V and J are TRBV5-1 and TRBJ2-5; the D gene is possibly TRBD1 (6 bases). The better agreement between TRBJ2-7 and the DNA end casts doubt on the J call. CDR3 length: 13 residues. Looked up from germline, CDR1 is SGHRS and CDR2 is YFSETQ. CDR3 in amino acids: CASSLTGPSEQYF. DNA for the CDR3: TGCGCCAGCAGCTTGACAGGGCCCTCCGAGCAGTACTTC.

The chain recombines TRBV2 with TRBJ1-1; 7 positions match TRBD1. The V segment lost 5 bases and the J segment 7 bases; nucleotides outside the gene matches: 7. The CDR3 sequence is 13 residues long. Germline CDR1 and CDR2: SNHLY and FYNNEI. The CDR3: CASSTYGTVEAFF. The CDR3 bases are TGTGCCAGCAGTACTTACGGGACAGTTGAAGCTTTCTTT. The full variable domain, its missing parts supplied by reference TRBV2 and TRBJ1-1, is EPEVTQTPSHQVTQMGQEVILRCVPISNHLYFYWYRQILGQKVEFLVSFYNNEISEKSEIFDDQFSVERPDGSNFTLKIRSTKLEDSAMYFCASSTYGTVEAFFGQGTRLTVV.

This clone was detected only once. The rearrangement links TRBV2 to TRBJ1-4; no definite D call. CDR3 length equals 11 residues. Germline-derived CDR1 and CDR2 are SNHLY and FYNNEI. V was pared by 5 bases and J by 8 bases, with 6 bases between. CDR3 nucleotides: TGTGCCAGCAGTTGGGTGGAAAAACTGTTTTTT. Its protein is CASSWVEKLFF.

This rearrangement joins TRBV29-1 to TRBJ2-7; 9 bases align to TRBD2. V lost 4 bases, J lost 5 bases, and 9 bases stayed unmatched. This CDR3 has 14 amino acids. Germline V CDR1 and CDR2: SQVTM, ANQGSEA. CDR3 in amino acids: CSVGGGAGGDEQYF. In DNA, the CDR3 is TGCAGCGTTGGGGGCGGAGCGGGAGGAGACGAGCAGTACTTC.

This clone was seen just once. J is TRBJ1-1 and V is TRBV9, with TRBD1 as a possible D gene (6 bases). With 3 bases removed from V and 5 bases from J, the gap between germline ends came to 14 bases. CDR1 is SGDLS and CDR2 is YYNGEE in the germline V gene. This CDR3 has 14 residues. DNA for the CDR3: TGTGCCAGCAGCGCACAGGGTACGGGGACTGAAGCTTTCTTT. Amino acids: CASSAQGTGTEAFF. Using reference TRBV9 and TRBJ1-1 for the parts outside the CDR3, the full variable domain is DSGVTQTPKHLITATGQRVTLRCSPRSGDLSVYWYQQSLDQGLQFLIQYYNGEERAKGNILERFSAQQFPDLHSELNLSSLELGDSALYFCASSAQGTGTEAFFGQGTRLTVV.